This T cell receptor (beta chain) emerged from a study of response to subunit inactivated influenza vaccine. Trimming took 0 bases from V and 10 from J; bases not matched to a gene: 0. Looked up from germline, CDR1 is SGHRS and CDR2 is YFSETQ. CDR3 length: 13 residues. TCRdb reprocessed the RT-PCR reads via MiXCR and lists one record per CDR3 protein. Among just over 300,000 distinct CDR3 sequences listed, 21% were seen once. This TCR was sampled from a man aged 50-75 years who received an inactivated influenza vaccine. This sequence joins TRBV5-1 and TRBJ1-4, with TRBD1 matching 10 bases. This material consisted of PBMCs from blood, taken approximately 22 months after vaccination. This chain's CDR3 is CASSLGDRGKLFF. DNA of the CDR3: TGCGCCAGCAGCTTGGGGGACAGGGGAAAACTGTTTTTT.